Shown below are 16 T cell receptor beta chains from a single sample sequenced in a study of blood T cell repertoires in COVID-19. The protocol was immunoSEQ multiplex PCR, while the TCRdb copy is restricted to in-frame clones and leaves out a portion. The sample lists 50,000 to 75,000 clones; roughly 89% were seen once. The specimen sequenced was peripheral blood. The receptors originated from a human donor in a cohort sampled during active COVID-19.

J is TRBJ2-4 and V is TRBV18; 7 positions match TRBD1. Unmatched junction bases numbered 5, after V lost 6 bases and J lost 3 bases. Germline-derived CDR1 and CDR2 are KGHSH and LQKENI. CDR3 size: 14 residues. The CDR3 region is CASSETGFKNIQYF. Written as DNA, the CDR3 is TGTGCCAGCTCCGAGACAGGGTTCAAAAACATTCAGTACTTC.

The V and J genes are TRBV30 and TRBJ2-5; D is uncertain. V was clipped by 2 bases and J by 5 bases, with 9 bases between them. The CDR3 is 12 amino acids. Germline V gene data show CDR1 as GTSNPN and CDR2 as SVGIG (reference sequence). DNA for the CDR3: TGTGCCTGGAGTTCCTCCTCGGAGACCCAGTACTTC. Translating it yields CAWSSSSETQYF.

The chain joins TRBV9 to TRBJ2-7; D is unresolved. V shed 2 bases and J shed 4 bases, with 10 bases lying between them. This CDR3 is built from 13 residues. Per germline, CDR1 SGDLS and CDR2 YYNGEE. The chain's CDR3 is CASSVAEDYEQYF. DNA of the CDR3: TGTGCCAGCAGCGTGGCAGAAGATTACGAGCAGTACTTC.

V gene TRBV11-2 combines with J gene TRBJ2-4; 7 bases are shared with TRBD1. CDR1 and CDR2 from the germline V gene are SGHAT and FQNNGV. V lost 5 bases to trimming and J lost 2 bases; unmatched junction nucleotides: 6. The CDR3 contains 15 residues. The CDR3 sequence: CASSTQTGSKNIQYF. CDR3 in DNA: TGTGCCAGCAGCACACAGACAGGGTCCAAAAACATTCAGTACTTC.

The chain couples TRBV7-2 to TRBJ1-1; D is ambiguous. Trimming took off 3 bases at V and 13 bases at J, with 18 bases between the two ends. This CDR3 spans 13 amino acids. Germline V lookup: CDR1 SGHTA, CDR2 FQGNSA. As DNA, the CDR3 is TGTGCCAGCAGCTTTTCAGAACCCCACGAGGATTTCTTT. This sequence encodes CASSFSEPHEDFF. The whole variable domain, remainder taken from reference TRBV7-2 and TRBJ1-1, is GAGVSQSPSNKVTEKGKDVELRCDPISGHTALYWYRQSLGQGLEFLIYFQGNSAPDKSGLPSDRFSAERTGGSVSTLTIQRTQQEDSAVYLCASSFSEPHEDFFGQGTRLTVV.

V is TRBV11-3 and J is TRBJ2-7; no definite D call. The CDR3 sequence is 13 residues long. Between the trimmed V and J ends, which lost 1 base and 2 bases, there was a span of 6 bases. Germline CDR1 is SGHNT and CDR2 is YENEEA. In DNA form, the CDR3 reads TGTGCCAGCAGCTTAGGTGCGGCCTACGAGCAGTACTTC. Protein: CASSLGAAYEQYF.

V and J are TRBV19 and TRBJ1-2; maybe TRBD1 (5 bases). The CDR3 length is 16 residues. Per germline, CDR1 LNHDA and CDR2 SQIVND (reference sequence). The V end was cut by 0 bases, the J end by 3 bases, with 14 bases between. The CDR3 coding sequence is TGTGCCAGTAGTATAGATCACCCCGGACAAGACTATGGCTACACCTTC. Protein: CASSIDHPGQDYGYTF.

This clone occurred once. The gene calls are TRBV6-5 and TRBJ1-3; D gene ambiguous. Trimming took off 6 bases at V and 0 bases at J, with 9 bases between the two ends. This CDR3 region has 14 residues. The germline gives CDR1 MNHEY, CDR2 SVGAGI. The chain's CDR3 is CASSQAVSGNTIYF. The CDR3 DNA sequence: TGTGCCAGCAGCCAGGCAGTCTCTGGAAACACCATATATTTT.

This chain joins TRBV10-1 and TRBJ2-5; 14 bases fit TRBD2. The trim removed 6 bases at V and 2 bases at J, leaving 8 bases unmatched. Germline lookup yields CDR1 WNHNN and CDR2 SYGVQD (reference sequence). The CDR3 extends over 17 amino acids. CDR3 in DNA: TGCGCCAGCAGCCAGGGACTAGCGGGAGCTGGACAAGAGACCCAGTACTTC. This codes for CASSQGLAGAGQETQYF.

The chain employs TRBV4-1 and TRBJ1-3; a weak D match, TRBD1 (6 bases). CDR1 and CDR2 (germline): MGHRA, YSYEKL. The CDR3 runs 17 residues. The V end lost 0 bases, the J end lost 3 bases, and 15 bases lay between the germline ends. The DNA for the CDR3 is TGCGCCAGCAGCCAAGATGGTGAGGGGGAGGGTGGAAACACCATATATTTT. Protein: CASSQDGEGEGGNTIYF.

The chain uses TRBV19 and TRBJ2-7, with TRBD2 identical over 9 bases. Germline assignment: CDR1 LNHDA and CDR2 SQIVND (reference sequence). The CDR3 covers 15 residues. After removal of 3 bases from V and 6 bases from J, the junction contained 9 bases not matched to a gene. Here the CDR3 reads CASSMGREGPSEQYF. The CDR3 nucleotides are TGTGCCAGTAGTATGGGGCGGGAGGGCCCTTCCGAGCAGTACTTC. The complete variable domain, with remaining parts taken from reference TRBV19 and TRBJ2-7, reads DGGITQSPKYLFRKEGQNVTLSCEQNLNHDAMYWYRQDPGQGLRLIYYSQIVNDFQKGDIAEGYSVSREKKESFPLTVTSAQKNPTAFYLCASSMGREGPSEQYFGPGTRLTVT.

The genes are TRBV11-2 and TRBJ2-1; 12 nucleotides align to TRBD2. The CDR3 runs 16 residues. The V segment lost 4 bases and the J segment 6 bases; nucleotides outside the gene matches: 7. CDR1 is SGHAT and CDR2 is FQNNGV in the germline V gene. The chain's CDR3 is CASSSVRTSGVNEQFF. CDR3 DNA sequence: TGTGCCAGCAGCTCGGTTAGGACTAGCGGGGTCAATGAGCAGTTCTTC.

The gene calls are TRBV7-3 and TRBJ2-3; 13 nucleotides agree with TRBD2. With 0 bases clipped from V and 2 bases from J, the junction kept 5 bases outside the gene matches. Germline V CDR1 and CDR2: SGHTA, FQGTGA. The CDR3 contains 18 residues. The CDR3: CASSLTGLAGRYTDTQYF. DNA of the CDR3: TGTGCCAGCAGCTTAACGGGACTAGCGGGACGATACACAGATACGCAGTATTTT. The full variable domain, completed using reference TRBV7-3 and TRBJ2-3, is GAGVSQTPSNKVTEKGKYVELRCDPISGHTALYWYRQSLGQGPEFLIYFQGTGAADDSGLPNDRFFAVRPEGSVSTLKIQRTERGDSAVYLCASSLTGLAGRYTDTQYFGPGTRLTVL.

The CDR3 here is CASSTDRRTGGRANYGYTF. The DNA of the CDR3 is TGTGCCAGCAGCACCGATAGACGGACAGGGGGTAGAGCTAACTATGGCTACACCTTC. The gene calls are TRBV7-8 and TRBJ1-2, with 10 bases that match TRBD1. The CDR3 has 19 residues. Germline loops: CDR1 SGHVS, CDR2 FQNEAQ. V lost 5 bases, J lost 0 bases, and 15 bases stayed unmatched.

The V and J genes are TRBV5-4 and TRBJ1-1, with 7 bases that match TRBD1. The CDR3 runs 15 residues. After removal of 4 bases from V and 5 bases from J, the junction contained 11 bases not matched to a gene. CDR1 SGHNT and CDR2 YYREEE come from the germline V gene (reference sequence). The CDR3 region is CASSQRQGWGTEAFF. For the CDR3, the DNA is TGTGCCAGCAGCCAAAGACAGGGATGGGGGACTGAAGCTTTCTTT. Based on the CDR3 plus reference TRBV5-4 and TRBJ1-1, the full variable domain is ETGVTQSPTHLIKTRGQQVTLRCSSQSGHNTVSWYQQALGQGPQFIFQYYREEENGRGNFPPRFSGLQFPNYSSELNVNALELDDSALYLCASSQRQGWGTEAFFGQGTRLTVV.

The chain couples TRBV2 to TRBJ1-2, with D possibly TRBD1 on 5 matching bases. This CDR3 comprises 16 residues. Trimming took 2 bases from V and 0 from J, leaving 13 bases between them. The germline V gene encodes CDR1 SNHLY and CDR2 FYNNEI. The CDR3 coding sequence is TGTGCCAGCAGTGAACAGGGACTACCTACTAACTATGGCTACACCTTC. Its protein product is CASSEQGLPTNYGYTF.